In this sample, the clone carrying this T cell receptor beta chain turned up many times. As yet, its antigen is unknown. The template for TCR beta VDJ and CDR3 sequence profiling was genomic DNA. TCRdb fed the reads into MiXCR, producing one record per CDR3 protein. The sample has 150,000 to 200,000 distinct CDR3 sequences, 64% seen once; the top ten hold about 45%. V dropped 5 bases and J dropped 10; count of bases not matched to a gene: 8. Germline V gives CDR1 SGHVS, CDR2 FNYEAQ. CDR3 size: 15 residues. This record belongs to a study of CD8+CD57+ T cells in acquired aplastic anemia. Study summary: Sorted cells (CD4+ and CD8+) yielded DNA amounts that averaged approximately 3.2 ug. Study-wide points: Overlapping CD8+ CDR3 repertoires of patients and controls contained approximately 28 shared sequences.

The chain joins TRBV7-6 to TRBJ1-6; TRBD1 agrees at 10 bases. Material for sequencing was sorted CD4+, CD8+, or CD8+CD57+ T cells (not recorded which) from PBMCs. This sequence originates from a human donor with severe aplastic anemia or a healthy control (not recorded which). CDR3: CASSDRQGAGSPLHF. The DNA of the CDR3 is TGTGCCAGCAGCGATCGACAGGGGGCAGGATCACCCCTCCACTTT.